These T cell receptor beta chains were read from a single sample in a study of blood T cell repertoires in COVID-19. Profiling relied on immunoSEQ multiplex PCR, and the TCRdb table lists in-frame clones only, not all of them. This table holds roughly 120,000 clones, less than 90% found once. Sequenced material: peripheral blood. These receptors were taken from an older man who had recovered from COVID-19. CDR3s include the opening cysteine and the closing phenylalanine or tryptophan. A D gene is named only where the DNA matches it firmly. Size values are once, few and many counts, or a class for expanded clones, and some rows have none.

V gene	J gene	clone size	D gene	CDR3 DNA	CDR3 protein
TRBV23-1	TRBJ2-7	-	-	TGCGCCAGCAGTCAAATTCCCCCCGGGACACTCTATTCCTACGAGCAGTACTTC	CASSQIPPGTLYSYEQYF
TRBV4-1	TRBJ1-1	-	-	TGCGCCAGCAGCCAAGTTCGCACTGAAGCTTTCTTT	CASSQVRTEAFF
TRBV28	TRBJ2-7	-	-	TGTGCCAGCAGACAAGGTCCTCGCGGGTCACCCTACGAGCAGTACTTC	CASRQGPRGSPYEQYF
TRBV3-1/TRBV3-2	TRBJ2-1	-	TRBD2	TGTGCCAGCAGCCGGAGCGGGGGCAATGAGCAGTTCTTC	CASSRSGGNEQFF
TRBV28	TRBJ2-5	-	-	TGTGCCAGCAGTTTAATCCAGGAGACCCAGTACTTC	CASSLIQETQYF
TRBV2	TRBJ1-6	-	-	TGTGCCAGCACCAGGGACAACCCCGAAAATTCACCCCTCCACTTT	CASTRDNPENSPLHF
TRBV7-3	TRBJ2-3	-	-	TGTGCCAGCAGCGAAGGGACAAACTCAAATACGCAGTATTTT	CASSEGTNSNTQYF
TRBV7-9	TRBJ1-3	-	-	TGTGCCAGCAGCTTCGGGGGGAACGGAAACACCATATATTTT	CASSFGGNGNTIYF
TRBV5-6	TRBJ2-7	-	-	TGTGCCAGCAGCCCTCGAGCCTCCTACGAGCAGTACTTC	CASSPRASYEQYF
TRBV7-6	TRBJ2-6	-	-	TGTGCCAGCAGCTTAGGCATGGGGGGCTCTGGGGCCAACGTCCTGACTTTC	CASSLGMGGSGANVLTF
TRBV28	TRBJ2-7	once	-	TGTGCCACCTGTATTGGGGGGGCCTCCTACGAGCAGTACTTC	CATCIGGASYEQYF
TRBV29-1	TRBJ2-3	once	TRBD2	TGCAGCGTCGAATCCACTAGCGGGGGGTCTTTCACAGATACGCAGTATTTT	CSVESTSGGSFTDTQYF
TRBV6-4	TRBJ2-1	-	TRBD2	TGTGCCAGCATTCACAGCGGGAGGGCCTTGAATGAGCAGTTCTTC	CASIHSGRALNEQFF
TRBV5-1	TRBJ1-1	-	-	TGCGCCAGCCAAGAACAGGAGAACACTGAAGCTTTCTTT	CASQEQENTEAFF
TRBV4-1	TRBJ2-2	-	TRBD2	TGCGCCAGCAGCCGCCCTAGGACGGGGGGGAACACCGGGGAGCTGTTTTTT	CASSRPRTGGNTGELFF
TRBV28	TRBJ1-2	-	TRBD1	TGTGCCAGCAGTTTACCGGGACAGAGACACTATGGCTACACCTTC	CASSLPGQRHYGYTF
TRBV7-9	TRBJ2-7	-	-	TGTGCCAGCAGCTTGGCCGGGGGACCCCCGAACTTC	CASSLAGGPPNF
TRBV9	TRBJ2-5	-	-	TGTGCCAGCAGCGTGGGACGGGAGCGAGGAGAGACCCAGTACTTC	CASSVGRERGETQYF
TRBV5-5	TRBJ1-1	few	-	TGTGCCAGCAACCAGGTGCCGAACACTGAAGCTTTCTTT	CASNQVPNTEAFF
TRBV23-1	TRBJ2-3	-	-	TGCGCCAGCAGTTCTACAATACCCCAGCGGGATTTT	CASSSTIPQRDF
TRBV18	TRBJ2-7	once	-	TGTGCCAGCTCATCCAACAGGGTTGCCTACGAGCAGTACTTC	CASSSNRVAYEQYF
TRBV2	TRBJ1-2	-	-	TGTGCCAGCAGTGGGGGCGTCCGACTCTATGGCTACACCTTC	CASSGGVRLYGYTF
TRBV7-3	TRBJ1-2	-	TRBD1	TGTGCCAGCAGCCGGACAGGGGACTATGGCTACACCTTC	CASSRTGDYGYTF
TRBV5-1	TRBJ2-5	-	TRBD2	TGCGCCAGCAGCCCGGGCGGGGGTTGGGAGACCCAGTACTTC	CASSPGGGWETQYF
TRBV5-4	TRBJ1-2	-	TRBD1	TGTGCCAGCAGCCTGGGGGAACAGGGGAGTTTCTATGGCTACACCTTC	CASSLGEQGSFYGYTF
TRBV5-6	TRBJ2-7	-	-	TGTGCCAGCAGCTTGGCAGGGACTTCCTACGAGCAGTACTTC	CASSLAGTSYEQYF
TRBV10-3	TRBJ2-7	once	-	TGTGCCATCAGTGAGACAGGGGAGGACGAGCAGTACTTC	CAISETGEDEQYF
TRBV28	TRBJ2-7	-	-	TGTGCCAGCAGTACTCGACTCGGGGAGCAGTACTTC	CASSTRLGEQYF
TRBV6-5	TRBJ1-3	-	TRBD1	TGTGCCAGCGGAAAGACAGGGGACATTGGAAACACCATATATTTT	CASGKTGDIGNTIYF
TRBV5-4	TRBJ2-7	-	TRBD1	TGTGCCAGCAGCACCGGACAGGGGGCCTCCCGAGAGGAGCAGTACTTC	CASSTGQGASREEQYF
TRBV24-1	TRBJ2-3	-	TRBD2	TGTGCCACCAGTGATTCGGGACTAGCGGAGATAGATACGCAGTATTTT	CATSDSGLAEIDTQYF
TRBV29-1	TRBJ2-7	-	-	TGCAGCGGAGGCGGAATCTACGAGCAGTACTTC	CSGGGIYEQYF
TRBV27	TRBJ1-2	-	TRBD1	TGTGCCAGCAGTTTATCGGCCCAGGGGGGTGGCTACACCTTC	CASSLSAQGGGYTF
TRBV6-5	TRBJ1-6	few	-	TGTGCCAGCAGTTACTCGATCGGGAATTCACCCCTCCACTTT	CASSYSIGNSPLHF
TRBV29-1	TRBJ1-1	once	-	TGCAGCGGCATCAGGCAATTGAACACTGAAGCTTTCTTT	CSGIRQLNTEAFF
TRBV5-4	TRBJ2-2	-	-	TGTGCCAGCAGCTCCGGGACACCGCACACCGGGGAGCTGTTTTTT	CASSSGTPHTGELFF
TRBV7-2	TRBJ1-5	-	-	TGTGCCAGCAGCTTAGTCCGGGGGGGGAGCAATCAGCCCCAGCATTTT	CASSLVRGGSNQPQHF
TRBV19	TRBJ2-1	-	-	TGTGCCAGTAGTATCCCCCGAGCCTACAATGAGCAGTTCTTC	CASSIPRAYNEQFF
TRBV9	TRBJ1-6	-	-	TGTGCCAGCAGCTTGAGGGGGACACCCCTCCACTTT	CASSLRGTPLHF
TRBV3-1/TRBV3-2	TRBJ1-6	-	TRBD1	TGTGCCAGCAGGCTCACCGGGACAGGGTATTCACCCCTCCACTTT	CASRLTGTGYSPLHF